This T cell receptor beta chain was retrieved from a study of blood T cell repertoires in COVID-19. This CDR3 comprises 13 residues. Germline V gene data show CDR1 as SGHRS and CDR2 as YFSETQ. Assay used: immunoSEQ multiplex PCR; TCRdb lists only in-frame clones, some missing. The sample lists 200,000 or so clones, about 82% occurring once. A note on this clone: One end of the junction does not line up with germline, which may come from a read error.

The sequence derives from a young woman with acute or convalescent COVID-19. The chain is built from TRBV5-1 and TRBJ2-7; no firm D call. The sample was peripheral blood. The CDR3 protein is CASSLVGSHEQYF. The CDR3 DNA reads as TGCGCCAGCAGCTTGGTTGGCTCCCACGAGCAGTACTTC.